This T cell receptor beta chain was sequenced during a study of PD-L1 blockade in urothelial cancer. Study-wide background: From about 2014, patients received atezolizumab, given as 1,200 mg intravenously every 3 weeks. Blood was evaluated 3 weeks (second dose) and 6 weeks after therapy began. Overall study results and limits: Durable-benefit patients showed greater tumor-associated blood clone expansion at 3 weeks.

CDR1 is SGHNT, CDR2 YYREEE, per germline (reference sequence). V dropped 3 bases and J dropped 3; count of bases not matched to a gene: 2. This CDR3 comprises 13 residues. In each PCR, synthetic TCR analog templates were spiked in. Method: immunoSEQ multiplex PCR; TCRdb's copy keeps in-frame clones and lacks some. The data contain approximately 50,000 clones, around 90% of them singletons. This clone has just a few counts. Antigen unknown. This clonotype was sampled from a man aged 55-75 years with urothelial cancer. The sequencing used PBMCs, collected around atezolizumab (anti-PD-L1) treatment. The chain uses TRBV5-4 and TRBJ1-2; TRBD1 agrees at 7 bases. The CDR3 is CASSWGTDYGYTF. Written as DNA, the CDR3 is TGTGCCAGCAGCTGGGGGACAGACTATGGCTACACCTTC.